A single sample gave rise to the 6 T cell receptor beta chains below, sequenced in a study of T cells in Graves' hyperthyroidism and ophthalmopathy. Amplification yielded TCR beta CDR3 regions, with RNA transcripts as the source. TCR CDR3 underwent first-round RT-PCR with the HTBI primer set. TCRdb reanalysed the multiplex PCR reads using MiXCR and keeps one entry per CDR3 protein. The data contain 370,000 or so distinct CDR3 sequences, 15% to 18% of them seen just once; the ten biggest clones take up around 30%. The source material was blood. These receptors were taken from a woman aged 18 to 35 with Graves' hyperthyroidism that later progressed to Graves' ophthalmopathy.

The V and J genes are TRBV10-3 and TRBJ2-7, with D perhaps matching TRBD1 (6 bases). V was clipped by 4 bases and J by 2 bases, with 15 bases between them. This CDR3 has 15 amino acids. Looked up from germline, CDR1 is ENHRY and CDR2 is SYGVKD. This CDR3 is CAISVGRAGAYEQYF. The CDR3 DNA is TGTGCCATCAGTGTCGGACGCGCAGGGGCCTACGAGCAGTACTTC.

This clonotype occurred many times. This chain links TRBV28 with TRBJ1-6; 9 nucleotides align to TRBD1. V was pared by 5 bases and J by 7 bases, with 3 bases of the junction left unmatched. The CDR3 has 14 residues. Germline loops: CDR1 MDHEN, CDR2 SYDVKM. The CDR3 protein is CASSRTGDNSPLHF. As DNA, the CDR3 is TGTGCCAGCAGTCGGACAGGGGACAATTCACCCCTCCACTTT.

The table lists this clonotype with many counts. The chain joins TRBV7-2 to TRBJ2-7; D is possibly TRBD1 (6 bases). This CDR3 has 17 residues. V was pared by 5 bases and J by 1 base, with 21 bases between. The germline V gene has CDR1 SGHTA and CDR2 FQGNSA. The chain's CDR3 is CASSPRARQGPSYEQYF. The DNA for the CDR3 is TGTGCCAGCAGCCCCCGCGCCCGCCAGGGGCCATCCTACGAGCAGTACTTC.

J is TRBJ2-7 and V is TRBV18; D not certain. CDR1 is KGHSH, CDR2 LQKENI, per germline. This CDR3 comprises 13 residues. The ends were cut back, 3 bases at V and 2 bases at J, with 8 bases in the middle. The CDR3 DNA is TGTGCCAGCTCACCCCCGTATCCCTACGAGCAGTACTTC. Encoded protein: CASSPPYPYEQYF.

This clonotype was counted a single time. The chain uses TRBV9 and TRBJ1-5; D is undetermined. The V gene lost 0 bases and the J gene lost 1 base, with 5 bases spanning the gap. The CDR3 loop spans 14 amino acids. The germline V gene encodes CDR1 SGDLS and CDR2 YYNGEE. The CDR3 sequence: CASSVGVSNQPQHF. In nucleotides, the CDR3 is TGTGCCAGCAGCGTAGGGGTGAGCAATCAGCCCCAGCATTTT.

This clonotype has a count of ten or more. The chain is built from TRBV2 and TRBJ2-7; 13 bases are shared with TRBD2. CDR1 is SNHLY, CDR2 FYNNEI, per germline. The CDR3 is made up of 15 amino acids. Unmatched junction bases numbered 8, after V lost 6 bases and J lost 6 bases. The CDR3 reads CASRLGTSGKGEQYF. CDR3 sequence (DNA): TGTGCCAGCAGGTTAGGGACTAGCGGGAAAGGCGAGCAGTACTTC.